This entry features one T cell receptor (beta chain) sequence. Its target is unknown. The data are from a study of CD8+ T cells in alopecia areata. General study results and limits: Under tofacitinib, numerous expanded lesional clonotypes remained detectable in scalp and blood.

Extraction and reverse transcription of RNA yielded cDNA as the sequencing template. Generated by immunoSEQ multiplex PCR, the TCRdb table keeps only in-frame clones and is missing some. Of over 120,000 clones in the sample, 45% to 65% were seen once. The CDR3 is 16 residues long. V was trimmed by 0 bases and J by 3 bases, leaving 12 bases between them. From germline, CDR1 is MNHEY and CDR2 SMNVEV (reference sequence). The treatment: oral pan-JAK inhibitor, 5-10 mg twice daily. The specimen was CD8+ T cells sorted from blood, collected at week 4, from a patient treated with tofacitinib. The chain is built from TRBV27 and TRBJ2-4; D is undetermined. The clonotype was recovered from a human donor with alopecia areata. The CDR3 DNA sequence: TGTGCCAGCAGTTTATCGATAGACAAGGGCAAAAACATTCAGTACTTC. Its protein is CASSLSIDKGKNIQYF.